This T cell receptor (beta chain) was sequenced in a study of blood T cell repertoires in COVID-19. V was shortened by 6 bases and J by 3 bases, with 20 bases between the two germline ends. The CDR3 loop spans 16 amino acids. From germline, CDR1 is MDHEN and CDR2 SYDVKM. Enrollees, roughly 18 to 89 years old, lived in 20 to 25 US areas. Original processing notes: How many nucleated cells were present was estimated from reference gene primer amplification. The method was immunoSEQ multiplex PCR; TCRdb's version includes in-frame clones alone and lacks a portion of them. From that table come the V and J calls and clone size; the DNA was used to work out D and trimming. The table has a few hundred thousand clones, 70% to 90% seen once. This clone came up once.

The material sequenced was PBMCs or T cells enriched from blood (not recorded which). This rearrangement joins TRBV28 to TRBJ1-1, with D possibly TRBD1 on 6 matching bases. The origin of this receptor is a woman between 40 and 55 years old with acute COVID-19. The DNA for the CDR3 is TGTGCCAGCAGAGGATCTACAGGGACCGGTGACACTGAAGCTTTCTTT. Translated, it gives CASRGSTGTGDTEAFF.